These T cell receptor beta chains were read from a single sample in a study of cytomegalovirus exposure and HLA in healthy donors. The data were produced by immunoSEQ multiplex PCR, yet TCRdb's version contains in-frame clones alone and is incomplete. The sample lists roughly 130,000 clones, 8% to 9.5% seen once, with 4.5% to 5.5% in the top ten. Sequences were obtained from PBMCs. These receptor sequences come from a man aged 40-55 years in good health and CMV-seronegative. Both conserved end residues are part of each CDR3. The order of the fields is D gene, V gene, clone size, J gene, CDR3 protein, CDR3 DNA. A D gene is named only where the DNA matches it firmly. Clone size appears in some rows only: once, few, many, or a class for an expanded clone.

-	TRBV10-3	few	TRBJ1-5	CAISDSGENQPQHF	TGTGCCATCAGTGACTCGGGAGAAAATCAGCCCCAGCATTTT
TRBD1	TRBV10-3	-	TRBJ2-7	CAIRGGGQGGEQYF	TGTGCCATCAGAGGCGGGGGACAGGGGGGCGAGCAGTACTTC
-	TRBV6-1	few	TRBJ1-4	CASSEAGASNEKLFF	TGTGCCAGCAGTGAAGCGGGGGCATCCAATGAAAAACTGTTTTTT
-	TRBV27	-	TRBJ1-1	CASSPLGGDTEAFF	TGTGCCAGCAGTCCCTTGGGGGGGGACACTGAAGCTTTCTTT
TRBD2	TRBV11-2	-	TRBJ2-1	CASSPGLAGGNEQFF	TGTGCCAGCAGCCCCGGACTAGCGGGGGGCAATGAGCAGTTCTTC
-	TRBV2	-	TRBJ1-3	CASSTDPGSGNTIYF	TGTGCCAGCAGTACCGACCCAGGATCCGGAAACACCATATATTTT
-	TRBV9	-	TRBJ1-1	CASNQNGLNTEAFF	TGTGCCAGCAACCAGAATGGGCTGAACACTGAAGCTTTCTTT
TRBD1	TRBV6-6	few	TRBJ1-6	CAGQRTGDNSPLHF	TGTGCCGGACAACGGACAGGGGATAATTCACCCCTCCACTTT
-	TRBV7-6	few	TRBJ2-3	CASSLGGRRTDTQYF	TGTGCCAGCAGCTTAGGCGGAAGAAGGACAGATACGCAGTATTTT
TRBD2	TRBV2	-	TRBJ2-7	CASTLAGRPYYEQYF	TGTGCCAGCACCTTAGCGGGGCGGCCCTACTACGAGCAGTACTTC
TRBD1	TRBV7-2	-	TRBJ1-2	CASTEERQGAGGYTF	TGTGCCAGCACCGAAGAGCGTCAGGGGGCAGGGGGCTACACCTTC
-	TRBV7-2	-	TRBJ2-5	CASSLPEKETQYF	TGTGCCAGCAGCTTACCGGAGAAGGAGACCCAGTACTTC
TRBD1	TRBV15	-	TRBJ1-2	CATSRNPQGQGIRGYTF	TGTGCCACCAGCAGAAATCCCCAAGGACAGGGGATAAGGGGCTACACCTTC
TRBD1	TRBV10-1	-	TRBJ2-7	CASARQGSYEQYF	TGCGCCAGCGCCCGACAGGGCTCCTACGAGCAGTACTTC
TRBD2	TRBV7-2	few	TRBJ2-1	CASSLGLAGGLNEQFF	TGTGCCAGCAGCCTCGGACTAGCGGGGGGCCTGAATGAGCAGTTCTTC
TRBD1	TRBV13	-	TRBJ2-1	CASSPGQGLDEQFF	TGTGCCAGCAGCCCGGGACAGGGACTCGATGAGCAGTTCTTC
TRBD2	TRBV2	few	TRBJ2-3	CASSDGGGATDTQYF	TGTGCCAGCAGTGATGGCGGGGGGGCCACAGATACGCAGTATTTT
-	TRBV28	few	TRBJ1-1	CASSLLDRGAFF	TGTGCCAGCAGTTTGCTCGACAGAGGCGCTTTCTTT
TRBD1	TRBV4-1	-	TRBJ2-4	CASSQPTGGDIQYF	TGCGCCAGCAGCCAACCGACAGGGGGAGACATTCAGTACTTC
TRBD1	TRBV27	-	TRBJ1-4	CASSFEAGGADNEKLFF	TGTGCCAGCAGTTTTGAGGCAGGGGGCGCAGATAATGAAAAACTGTTTTTT
TRBD1	TRBV27	few	TRBJ1-6	CASRQQGWYSPLHF	TGTGCCAGCAGACAACAGGGGTGGTATTCACCCCTCCACTTT
TRBD2	TRBV5-1	-	TRBJ2-1	CASSLSSGGTNEQFF	TGCGCCAGCAGCTTGAGTAGCGGGGGTACAAATGAGCAGTTCTTC
-	TRBV13	few	TRBJ2-2	CASSLRVTGELFF	TGTGCCAGCAGCTTACGGGTAACCGGGGAGCTGTTTTTT
TRBD2	TRBV28	-	TRBJ2-7	CASSLSPAGGSYEQYF	TGTGCCAGCAGTTTATCCCCCGCGGGGGGGTCCTACGAGCAGTACTTC
TRBD2	TRBV5-1	few	TRBJ2-5	CASSPSGGEETQYF	TGCGCCAGCAGCCCAAGCGGGGGTGAAGAGACCCAGTACTTC
-	TRBV30	few	TRBJ1-1	CAWSADRTNTEAFF	TGTGCCTGGAGTGCCGACAGGACGAACACTGAAGCTTTCTTT
TRBD1	TRBV6-1	few	TRBJ2-7	CASSTGDYEQYF	TGTGCCAGTTCGACAGGGGACTACGAGCAGTACTTC
-	TRBV6-5	few	TRBJ1-1	CASSPPTGSNTEAFF	TGTGCCAGCAGTCCCCCGACAGGATCGAACACTGAAGCTTTCTTT
TRBD1	TRBV6-1	-	TRBJ2-7	CASSPLGGREQYF	TGTGCCAGCAGCCCCTTAGGGGGCCGCGAGCAGTACTTC
-	TRBV2	-	TRBJ1-4	CARGDATNEKLFF	TGTGCCAGAGGGGATGCAACTAATGAAAAACTGTTTTTT
-	TRBV9	few	TRBJ1-2	CASSVWSEGYTF	TGTGCCAGCAGCGTATGGTCGGAGGGCTACACCTTC
-	TRBV19	-	TRBJ1-5	CASSPFQEGRNQPQHF	TGTGCCAGTAGTCCCTTCCAGGAGGGACGGAATCAGCCCCAGCATTTT
-	TRBV7-8	few	TRBJ2-7	CASSYISYEQYF	TGTGCCAGCAGCTACATATCCTACGAGCAGTACTTC
TRBD2	TRBV19	-	TRBJ2-5	CASSIDSAGEETQYF	TGTGCCAGTAGTATAGATAGTGCGGGGGAAGAGACCCAGTACTTC
-	TRBV15	few	TRBJ2-7	CATSRDGGISYEQYF	TGTGCCACCAGCAGAGATGGGGGGATCTCCTACGAGCAGTACTTC
TRBD1	TRBV2	-	TRBJ1-5	CASNGARDSNQPQHF	TGTGCCAGCAATGGAGCCCGGGACAGTAACCAGCCCCAGCATTTT
-	TRBV18	-	TRBJ1-2	CASSETGGGYTF	TGTGCCAGCTCGGAGACAGGCGGGGGCTACACCTTC
-	TRBV6-1	few	TRBJ1-1	CASSEYRVPNTEAFF	TGTGCCAGCAGCGAATACAGGGTCCCTAACACTGAAGCTTTCTTT
-	TRBV7-6	few	TRBJ2-7	CASSVRGSYEQYF	TGTGCCAGCAGCGTTAGAGGCTCCTACGAGCAGTACTTC
-	TRBV9	few	TRBJ1-5	CASSPGGNSNQPQHF	TGTGCCAGCAGCCCCGGGGGGAATAGCAATCAGCCCCAGCATTTT
TRBD2	TRBV7-9	-	TRBJ2-1	CASSPTSGGAGEQFF	TGTGCCAGCAGCCCGACTAGCGGGGGGGCCGGGGAGCAGTTCTTC
TRBD1	TRBV5-1	few	TRBJ2-4	CASSDLTGSEVSLAKNIQYF	TGCGCCAGCAGCGACCTGACAGGGAGCGAGGTTTCTCTAGCCAAAAACATTCAGTACTTC
TRBD2	TRBV4-1	-	TRBJ2-2	CASSQVSLAGGLYTGELFF	TGCGCCAGCAGCCAAGTTTCCCTAGCGGGGGGGCTATACACCGGGGAGCTGTTTTTT
TRBD2	TRBV9	-	TRBJ2-3	CASSPTSGGRGTDTQYF	TGTGCCAGCAGCCCGACTAGCGGGGGAAGAGGCACAGATACGCAGTATTTT
-	TRBV2	few	TRBJ1-2	CASRFPQTANYGYTF	TGTGCCAGCAGATTTCCTCAGACAGCTAACTATGGCTACACCTTC
-	TRBV5-6	-	TRBJ2-2	CASSLVGGLTGELFF	TGTGCCAGCAGCTTGGTGGGGGGTTTAACCGGGGAGCTGTTTTTT
-	TRBV5-6	-	TRBJ2-1	CASSLVSDEQFF	TGTGCCAGCAGCTTGGTTAGTGATGAGCAGTTCTTC
-	TRBV6-6	few	TRBJ2-3	CASSLIASTDTQYF	TGTGCCAGCAGTCTGATAGCGAGCACAGATACGCAGTATTTT
-	TRBV25-1	few	TRBJ1-1	CASKLKGGTEAFF	TGTGCCAGTAAGCTGAAGGGAGGGACTGAAGCTTTCTTT
-	TRBV7-2	few	TRBJ2-7	CASSSHEEQYF	TGTGCCAGCAGCTCCCACGAGGAGCAGTACTTC
-	TRBV25-1	few	TRBJ1-3	CASSEQFSGNTIYF	TGTGCCAGCAGTGAACAGTTCTCTGGAAACACCATATATTTT
-	TRBV5-1	few	TRBJ2-5	CASSMVPGETQYF	TGCGCCAGCAGCATGGTCCCGGGGGAGACCCAGTACTTC